The clone carrying this TCR beta chain was seen many times. Genes and germline come from the mouse. Sequencing ends 4 residues short of the CDR3 end; the germline J gene provides the rest. This sample is part of a study of CD8+ T cells in alopecia areata. This CDR3 comprises 15 residues. In germline, CDR1 is NNHDY, CDR2 SYVADS. Following extraction, RNA underwent reverse transcription to cDNA, which served as the sequencing template. The data were produced by immunoSEQ multiplex PCR, yet TCRdb's version contains in-frame clones alone and is incomplete. The record shows around 110,000 clones for this sample, with no singletons present.

Specimen: lesional skin. This receptor was taken from a C3H/HeJ mouse with alopecia areata. MHC haplotype here: H2-k. J is TRBJ2-7 and V is TRBV13-3; 9 bases are shared with TRBD2. The CDR3 is CASSDEATGGYEQYF. The part of the CDR3 DNA that was read is TGTGCCAGCAGTGACGAGGCGACTGGGGGTTAT.